The 30 T cell receptor beta chains listed next were all sequenced from one sample in a study of shared clonotypes between healthy human individuals. Data came from immunoSEQ multiplex PCR; TCRdb stores just in-frame clones and leaves some out. The sample lists millions of clones; 95% were seen once. Sequenced input: naive CD4+ T cells sorted from blood. Subset meaning: CD45RA+ positively selected. Receptor source: a man between 18 and 29 years old in good health.

V usage is TRBV30 and J usage is TRBJ2-3; unclear D gene. Germline V gene data show CDR1 as GTSNPN and CDR2 as SVGIG (reference sequence). Trimming stripped 1 base from V and 3 bases from J, with 5 bases between. The CDR3 totals 12 residues. CDR3 sequence reads: CAWSDPTDTQYF. The CDR3 DNA sequence: TGTGCCTGGAGTGATCCAACAGATACGCAGTATTTT.

The V call is TRBV5-6, the J call TRBJ2-5; D remains unclear. Deletions cut 5 bases from V and 7 bases from J, with 18 bases between. The CDR3 totals 14 residues. CDR1 and CDR2 (germline): SGHDT, YYEEEE. Here the CDR3 DNA reads TGTGCCAGCAGTCGTGGTCGTTTTTTGGGGACCCAGTACTTC. It translates to CASSRGRFLGTQYF.

The chain uses TRBV11-1 and TRBJ2-3, with a possible D match to TRBD1 (5 bases). V lost 5 bases, J lost 3 bases, and 15 bases lay in between. This CDR3 has 15 amino acids. Germline V lookup: CDR1 SGHAT, CDR2 FQDESV (reference sequence). CDR3 region: CASSASLQGTDTQYF. The CDR3 DNA reads TGTGCCAGCAGCGCGTCACTCCAGGGAACAGATACGCAGTATTTT.

The V gene is TRBV7-2, the J gene TRBJ1-6, with TRBD1 as a possible D gene (6 bases). The CDR3 is made up of 14 amino acids. V lost 3 bases and J lost 7, with 10 bases in between. The germline gives CDR1 SGHTA, CDR2 FQGNSA. CDR3 sequence (DNA): TGTGCCAGCAGCTTGACAGGCGCAAATTCACCCCTCCACTTT. Translation gives CASSLTGANSPLHF.

CDR3 nucleotides: TGTGCCAGCAGCGTAGGGATAGGGTTTACCTACGAGCAGTACTTC. As protein: CASSVGIGFTYEQYF. The chain recombines TRBV9 with TRBJ2-7; D remains unclear. Germline-derived CDR1 and CDR2 are SGDLS and YYNGEE. CDR3 length equals 15 residues. Deletions cut 0 bases from V and 2 bases from J, with 12 bases between. Full variable domain (outside the CDR3, taken from reference TRBV9 and TRBJ2-7): DSGVTQTPKHLITATGQRVTLRCSPRSGDLSVYWYQQSLDQGLQFLIQYYNGEERAKGNILERFSAQQFPDLHSELNLSSLELGDSALYFCASSVGIGFTYEQYFGPGTRLTVT.

The chain links TRBV20-1 to TRBJ2-5, with D unclear. From germline, CDR1 is DFQATT and CDR2 SNEGSKA (reference sequence). The CDR3 extends over 11 amino acids. Trimming took off 6 bases at V and 4 bases at J, with 9 bases between the two ends. Here the CDR3 reads CSARKSETQYF. In nucleotides, the CDR3 is TGCAGTGCACGGAAGTCAGAGACCCAGTACTTC.

This chain connects TRBV6-1 to TRBJ2-3, with a possible D match to TRBD2 (6 bases). Germline values: CDR1 MNHNS, CDR2 SASEGT. Trimming left V 1 base short and J 6 bases short, with 11 bases between. The CDR3 has 14 residues. The CDR3 DNA follows: TGTGCCAGCAGTGAAGTCGGGGGTCTGGATACGCAGTATTTT. It is translated as CASSEVGGLDTQYF.

The V call is TRBV6-5, the J call TRBJ2-7; D gene unclear. Trimming took 6 bases from V and 2 from J, leaving 8 bases between them. Germline V CDR1 and CDR2: MNHEY, SVGAGI. The CDR3 has 12 residues. CDR3: CASSAKPYEQYF. As DNA, the CDR3 is TGTGCCAGCAGCGCCAAACCCTACGAGCAGTACTTC.

This sequence joins TRBV28 and TRBJ1-1; D is unclear. Germline-derived CDR1 and CDR2 are MDHEN and SYDVKM. V shed 7 bases and J shed 5 bases, with 17 bases lying between them. The CDR3 totals 14 residues. The CDR3 sequence: CASTRRVSGTEAFF. CDR3 DNA sequence: TGTGCCAGCACCCGGCGGGTCTCGGGGACTGAAGCTTTCTTT. Based on the CDR3 plus reference TRBV28 and TRBJ1-1, the full variable domain is DVKVTQSSRYLVKRTGEKVFLECVQDMDHENMFWYRQDPGLGLRLIYFSYDVKMKEKGDIPEGYSVSREKKERFSLILESASTNQTSMYLCASTRRVSGTEAFFGQGTRLTVV.

The CDR3 spells CASSKVDRGHQHTEAFF. In DNA, the CDR3 is TGTGCCAGCAGCAAAGTCGACAGGGGACATCAACACACTGAAGCTTTCTTT. The V gene is TRBV21-1, the J gene TRBJ1-1; no DNA check was done on the table's D call, TRBD1. TRBV21-1 represents a pseudogene. The CDR3 has 17 amino acids.

The gene calls are TRBV6-1 and TRBJ1-2, with D perhaps matching TRBD1 (6 bases). The CDR3 has 13 amino acids. The V gene's germline CDR1 is MNHNS and CDR2 SASEGT. V shed 11 bases and J shed 8 bases, with 21 bases lying between them. The CDR3 here is CAHTQGFQYGYTF. The CDR3 region has the DNA TGTGCCCACACACAGGGTTTTCAATACGGCTACACCTTC.

The chain couples TRBV5-1 to TRBJ1-4; 11 positions match TRBD1. V dropped 4 bases and J dropped 7; count of bases not matched to a gene: 6. The CDR3 length is 15 residues. Germline V gives CDR1 SGHRS, CDR2 YFSETQ. The CDR3 sequence: CASSVGQGASEKLFF. CDR3 in DNA: TGCGCCAGCAGCGTTGGACAGGGGGCGAGTGAAAAACTGTTTTTT.

This chain links TRBV18 with TRBJ1-5; 11 bases are shared with TRBD1. There are 17 residues in the CDR3. V was pared by 6 bases and J by 0 bases, with 7 bases of the junction left unmatched. Per germline, CDR1 KGHSH and CDR2 LQKENI. The CDR3 sequence is CASSRGQGGNSNQPQHF. The CDR3 coding sequence is TGTGCCAGCTCGCGGGGACAGGGGGGTAATAGCAATCAGCCCCAGCATTTT. Full variable domain (remainder filled in from reference TRBV18 and TRBJ1-5): NAGVMQNPRHLVRRRGQEARLRCSPMKGHSHVYWYRQLPEEGLKFMVYLQKENIIDESGMPKERFSAEFPKEGPSILRIQQVVRGDSAAYFCASSRGQGGNSNQPQHFGDGTRLSIL.

As DNA, the CDR3 is TGTGCCAGCAGTTTATCCGTTAATGCCTACGAGCAGTACTTC. This gives the protein CASSLSVNAYEQYF. The chain has TRBV27 and TRBJ2-7; no reliable D call. CDR3 size: 14 residues. Germline-derived CDR1 and CDR2 are MNHEY and SMNVEV (reference sequence). V lost 0 bases and J 2 bases, leaving 8 bases between the germline ends.

The chain joins TRBV7-6 to TRBJ1-1; no reliable D call. Germline values: CDR1 SGHVS, CDR2 FNYEAQ. Trimming shortened V by 5 bases and J by 8 bases, and 15 bases separated the two germline ends. This CDR3 spans 13 amino acids. This CDR3 reads CASSQSRGTEAFF. CDR3 nucleotide sequence: TGTGCCAGCAGCCAATCCCGGGGAACCGAAGCTTTCTTT.

On this clone: This may be a read error, as it is one base from a much larger clone. Other DNA sequences in the same sample also yield this CDR3. For the CDR3, the DNA is TGTGCCAGCAGATTGACAGGGAACACTGAAGCTTTCTTT. Protein sequence: CASRLTGNTEAFF. This chain connects TRBV2 to TRBJ1-1; possibly TRBD1 for D (6 bases). The CDR3 is 13 amino acids. In germline, CDR1 is SNHLY, CDR2 FYNNEI. Trimming removed 6 bases from V and 1 base from J, with 9 bases in between.

The chain joins TRBV11-2 to TRBJ2-7, with 7 bases aligning to TRBD2. Per the germline V gene, CDR1 is SGHAT and CDR2 is FQNNGV. V shed 1 base and J 0 bases; nucleotides not matched to a gene: 6. This CDR3 is built from 16 residues. Here the CDR3 DNA reads TGTGCCAGCAGCTTAGCGGGCGGGGGTACCTCCTACGAGCAGTACTTC. Amino acid sequence: CASSLAGGGTSYEQYF.

The rearrangement links TRBV2 to TRBJ2-2, with 7 bases lining up with TRBD2. CDR1 SNHLY and CDR2 FYNNEI come from the germline V gene. The CDR3 runs 14 residues. V dropped 7 bases and J dropped 3; count of bases not matched to a gene: 5. The CDR3 DNA is TGTGCCAGCACGGGGGGAAGGGACACCGGGGAGCTGTTTTTT. It specifies CASTGGRDTGELFF.

V gene TRBV4-2 combines with J gene TRBJ2-1; 7 bases line up with TRBD2. The CDR3 contains 13 residues. The germline V gene has CDR1 LGHNA and CDR2 YNFKEQ. V shed 0 bases, J shed 15 bases, and the junction held 8 bases outside the gene matches. CDR3 coding DNA: TGTGCCAGCAGCCAAGATTATGGGGGGGAGGCGTTCTTC. Residues: CASSQDYGGEAFF.

This clone was seen a single time. The rearrangement joins TRBV4-3 to TRBJ2-1, with 13 bases identical to TRBD2. Per germline, CDR1 LGHNA and CDR2 YSLEER. The CDR3 extends over 17 amino acids. The trim removed 1 base at V and 4 bases at J, leaving 4 bases unmatched. Here the CDR3 DNA reads TGCGCCAGCAGCCAAGGGGGGACTAGCGGGACTTACAATGAGCAGTTCTTC. Protein sequence: CASSQGGTSGTYNEQFF.

The chain couples TRBV5-1 to TRBJ2-5; 8 positions match TRBD1. The CDR3 has 15 amino acids. V was pared by 4 bases and J by 5 bases, with 10 bases of the junction left unmatched. Germline V gene data show CDR1 as SGHRS and CDR2 as YFSETQ. The CDR3 DNA is TGCGCCAGCAGCCTTTCCCCAGGGGGCCCGGAGACCCAGTACTTC. Encoded protein: CASSLSPGGPETQYF.

CDR3 sequence (DNA): TGTGCCAGCAGCGCCACGGGACAGGGGCGGAACACCATATATTTT. Its protein is CASSATGQGRNTIYF. J is TRBJ1-3 and V is TRBV9; 10 positions agree with TRBD1. Germline V lookup: CDR1 SGDLS, CDR2 YYNGEE. J gave up 7 bases and V 3 bases, and 7 bases lay outside the gene matches. CDR3 length: 15 amino acids. Looking up the rest from reference TRBV9 and TRBJ1-3 gives the full variable domain: DSGVTQTPKHLITATGQRVTLRCSPRSGDLSVYWYQQSLDQGLQFLIQYYNGEERAKGNILERFSAQQFPDLHSELNLSSLELGDSALYFCASSATGQGRNTIYFGEGSWLTVV.

Notes on this clone: The same CDR3 can be traced to other DNA sequences in this sample. This chain joins TRBV5-1 and TRBJ2-1; D not certain. Germline CDR1 and CDR2: SGHRS and YFSETQ. Trimming took off 1 base at V and 0 bases at J, with 8 bases between the two ends. This CDR3 region has 15 residues. The CDR3 spells CASSLLASSYNEQFF. The CDR3 nucleotides read TGCGCCAGCAGCTTGTTGGCAAGCTCCTACAATGAGCAGTTCTTC.

The chain is built from TRBV4-1 and TRBJ1-2; TRBD1 matches 11 bases. Unmatched junction bases numbered 6, after V lost 3 bases and J lost 6 bases. Germline lookup yields CDR1 MGHRA and CDR2 YSYEKL. This CDR3 is 15 amino acids long. The CDR3 nucleotides are TGCGCCAGCAGCCAGTTAAGGACAGGGGGCCATGGCTACACCTTC. Protein product: CASSQLRTGGHGYTF.

This chain uses TRBV10-3 with TRBJ1-1; 7 bases fit TRBD1. The germline V gene has CDR1 ENHRY and CDR2 SYGVKD. This CDR3 is 15 amino acids long. Trimming took 7 bases from V and 4 from J; bases not matched to a gene: 12. CDR3 loop: CAITGGGEGSTEAFF. As DNA, the CDR3 is TGTGCCATCACCGGAGGGGGCGAAGGCTCCACTGAAGCTTTCTTT.

V is TRBV5-1 and J is TRBJ1-2; TRBD1 might be the D (6 bases). The germline V and J ends were trimmed by 5 bases and 3 bases, with 11 bases remaining between them. Germline CDR1 and CDR2: SGHRS and YFSETQ. The CDR3 extends over 13 amino acids. As DNA, the CDR3 is TGCGCCAGCAGTCGGAAGGGGGACTATGGCTACACCTTC. Translation gives CASSRKGDYGYTF.

The rearrangement joins TRBV4-3 to TRBJ2-7; perhaps TRBD1 as D (5 bases). V was trimmed by 3 bases and J by 4 bases, leaving 13 bases between them. Germline CDR1 LGHNA, CDR2 YSLEER. The CDR3 totals 14 residues. CDR3 bases: TGCGCCAGCAGCCAGTCGGTGGGGCCTTACGAGCAGTACTTC. Protein: CASSQSVGPYEQYF.

Written as DNA, the CDR3 is TGTGCCTGGAGGTTCTGGACAGGGACTTCACCCCTCCACTTT. Translation gives CAWRFWTGTSPLHF. V is TRBV30 and J is TRBJ1-6; 8 bases agree with TRBD1. Germline values: CDR1 GTSNPN, CDR2 SVGIG (reference sequence). V was clipped by 3 bases and J by 9 bases; unmatched bases: 7. This CDR3 spans 14 amino acids. Full variable domain (remainder filled in from reference TRBV30 and TRBJ1-6): SQTIHQWPATLVQPVGSPLSLECTVEGTSNPNLYWYRQAAGRGLQLLFYSVGIGQISSEVPQNLSASRPQDRQFILSSKKLLLSDSGFYLCAWRFWTGTSPLHFGNGTRLTVT.

This chain uses TRBV28 with TRBJ1-4; no clear D gene. Between the trimmed V and J ends, which lost 6 bases and 16 bases, there was a span of 18 bases. Germline V gene lookup returns CDR1 MDHEN and CDR2 SYDVKM. This CDR3 has 12 residues. CDR3 sequence reads: CASRFGDGRQFF. DNA of the CDR3: TGTGCCAGCAGATTTGGTGACGGGCGACAGTTTTTT.

As regards this clone: This sample also contains other DNA sequences that code for the same CDR3. This chain links TRBV2 with TRBJ2-1; 12 bases are a match to TRBD2. The junction had 0 bases not matched to a gene; V was cut back by 4 bases and J by 5 bases. CDR3 length: 14 residues. The germline gives CDR1 SNHLY, CDR2 FYNNEI. The CDR3 here is CASSGTSGNNEQFF. The CDR3 DNA is TGTGCCAGCAGTGGGACTAGCGGGAACAATGAGCAGTTCTTC.